Below, one T cell receptor (beta chain) is given with its context. Its antigen remains unidentified. Only patients with CD8+CD57+ cell expansion on flow cytometry were chosen for sequencing. The patients, all of them, had severe acquired aplastic anemia. CDR3 and TCR beta VDJ profiling relied on a genomic DNA template. Using its own MiXCR run on the reads, TCRdb lists one record per CDR3 protein. This repertoire shows around 200,000 distinct CDR3 sequences, roughly 50% found once; its top ten account for about 2%. This record comes from a study of CD8+CD57+ T cells in acquired aplastic anemia. About the research overall: The study obtained an average of approximately 2.9 ug of DNA from sorted CD4+ and CD8+ cells. The study's findings and limits: A set of twenty-nine CD8+ CDR3 sequences was shared between patients and controls, and these sequences appeared highly expressed in patients.

The TCR sequence derives from a human donor with aplastic anemia. The sequencing sample was made of sorted CD4+, CD8+, or CD8+CD57+ T cells (not recorded which) from PBMCs.

The DNA of the CDR3 is TGTGCCAGCAGCGTAGGTGCGGCAAGCTCCTACGAGCAGTACTTC. Translating gives CASSVGAASSYEQYF. The chain uses TRBV9 and TRBJ2-7; no firm D call. The V gene lost 0 bases and the J gene lost 0 bases, with 10 bases spanning the gap. The CDR3 extends over 15 amino acids. Germline CDR1 is SGDLS and CDR2 is YYNGEE.